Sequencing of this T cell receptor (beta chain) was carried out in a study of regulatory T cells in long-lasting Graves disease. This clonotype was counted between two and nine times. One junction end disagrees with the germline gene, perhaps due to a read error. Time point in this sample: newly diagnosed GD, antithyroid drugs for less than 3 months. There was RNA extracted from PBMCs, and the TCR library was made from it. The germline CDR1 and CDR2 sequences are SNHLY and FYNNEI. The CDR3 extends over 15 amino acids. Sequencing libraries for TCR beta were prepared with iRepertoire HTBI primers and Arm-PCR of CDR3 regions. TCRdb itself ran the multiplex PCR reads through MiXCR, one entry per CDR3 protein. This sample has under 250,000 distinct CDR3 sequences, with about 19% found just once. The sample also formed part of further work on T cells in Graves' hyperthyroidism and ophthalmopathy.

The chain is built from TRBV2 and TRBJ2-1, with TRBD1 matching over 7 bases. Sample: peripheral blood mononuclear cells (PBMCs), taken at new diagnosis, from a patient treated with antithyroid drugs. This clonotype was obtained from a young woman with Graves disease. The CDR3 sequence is CASSQGQGVYNEQFF. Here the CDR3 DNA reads TGCGCCAGCAGCCAAGGTCAGGGGGTCTACAATGAGCAGTTCTTC.